Following are 30 T cell receptor beta chains from one sample sequenced in a study of blood T cell repertoires in COVID-19. The assay was immunoSEQ multiplex PCR, and TCRdb's table has in-frame clones only and misses some. The repertoire consists of fewer than 600,000 clones, with 85% to 90% occurring once and the leading ten covering approximately 0.9%. The sample was peripheral blood. The origin of the receptors is a man between 18 and 29 years old with COVID-19, enrolled during active disease.

This sequence joins TRBV3-1 (or the pseudogene TRBV3-2) and TRBJ1-4; a possible D gene is TRBD1 (6 bases). Germline CDR1 LGHDT, CDR2 YNNKEL (reference sequence). V lost 2 bases and J lost 8, with 12 bases in between. This CDR3 comprises 14 residues. CDR3 in DNA: TGTGCCAGCAGCCAAACCGGGGGGCGAGAAAAACTGTTTTTT. This gives the protein CASSQTGGREKLFF.

The rearrangement uses TRBV10-1 and TRBJ2-3, with TRBD2 identical over 9 bases. CDR3 size: 15 residues. J gave up 0 bases and V 5 bases, and 3 bases lay outside the gene matches. Germline-derived CDR1 and CDR2 are WNHNN and SYGVQD (reference sequence). DNA for the CDR3: TGCGCCAGCAGTAGCGGGAGGAGTAGCACAGATACGCAGTATTTT. It specifies CASSSGRSSTDTQYF.

This rearrangement joins TRBV2 to TRBJ2-5; TRBD2 might be the D (7 bases). This CDR3 has 15 residues. CDR1 is SNHLY, CDR2 FYNNEI, per germline. Trimming took 4 bases from V and 5 from J, leaving 17 bases between them. The CDR3 DNA is TGTGCCAGCAGTGGGCAGGGGACTAAGAGGGAGACCCAGTACTTC. Its protein product is CASSGQGTKRETQYF.

This clone was recorded once. The rearrangement links TRBV7-9 to TRBJ2-1; tentatively, D is TRBD1 (5 bases). This CDR3 contains 16 residues. CDR1 and CDR2 from the germline V gene are SEHNR and FQNEAQ (reference sequence). Trimming stripped 5 bases from V and 5 bases from J, with 19 bases between. In nucleotides, the CDR3 is TGTGCCAGCAGCCCGAGTGGGGCTAGAATTCACAATGAGCAGTTCTTC. Residues: CASSPSGARIHNEQFF.

The V gene is TRBV11-3, the J gene TRBJ1-1; 8 bases fit TRBD1. CDR1 and CDR2 from the germline V gene are SGHNT and YENEEA. This CDR3 comprises 15 residues. V lost 3 bases to trimming and J lost 4 bases; unmatched junction nucleotides: 7. CDR3 sequence (DNA): TGTGCCAGCAGCTTCGCCTCAGGGGGCTTCACTGAAGCTTTCTTT. It translates to CASSFASGGFTEAFF.

The chain recombines TRBV14 with TRBJ2-7; D is uncertain. V dropped 2 bases and J dropped 3 bases, with 8 bases sitting between them. The CDR3 covers 13 residues. Germline V gene lookup returns CDR1 SGHDN and CDR2 FVKESK. The CDR3 sequence is CASSQHSYYEQYF. The DNA of the CDR3 is TGTGCCAGCAGCCAACACAGCTACTACGAGCAGTACTTC.

The chain is built from TRBV5-5 and TRBJ2-4, with D possibly matching TRBD2 (5 bases). CDR3 length: 15 residues. Deletions cut 0 bases from V and 7 bases from J, with 14 bases between. Germline CDR1 SGHKS, CDR2 YYEKEE (reference sequence). As DNA, the CDR3 is TGTGCCAGCAGCTTGGCCCGGTGGGAGAGTAACATTCAGTACTTC. Its protein product is CASSLARWESNIQYF.

The V and J genes are TRBV27 and TRBJ2-1; TRBD2 matches 12 bases. The V and J ends lost 5 bases and 0 bases, in that order; junction bases with no gene match: 5. The CDR3 has 17 residues. CDR1 is MNHEY, CDR2 SMNVEV, per germline (reference sequence). The CDR3 sequence is CASSKTSGSPSYNEQFF. DNA for the CDR3: TGTGCCAGCAGTAAGACTAGCGGGAGCCCCTCCTACAATGAGCAGTTCTTC.

The chain combines TRBV18 with TRBJ2-5; 8 positions match TRBD1. The CDR3 is 16 amino acids. Germline V gene data show CDR1 as KGHSH and CDR2 as LQKENI. J lost 6 bases, V lost 2 bases, and 11 bases had no gene match. CDR3 region: CASSPKTGVNMKTQYF. In DNA form, the CDR3 reads TGTGCCAGCTCACCAAAGACAGGGGTAAACATGAAGACCCAGTACTTC. Combining the CDR3 with reference TRBV18 and TRBJ2-5 gives the whole variable domain NAGVMQNPRHLVRRRGQEARLRCSPMKGHSHVYWYRQLPEEGLKFMVYLQKENIIDESGMPKERFSAEFPKEGPSILRIQQVVRGDSAAYFCASSPKTGVNMKTQYFGPGTRLLVL.

V usage is TRBV7-8 and J usage is TRBJ2-3, with TRBD2 as a possible D gene (7 bases). This CDR3 contains 17 residues. Per germline, CDR1 SGHVS and CDR2 FQNEAQ. V was cut by 5 bases and J by 2 bases, with 20 bases left in between. CDR3 DNA: TGTGCCAGCAGCGAGCTGGGGGGGGCTTATTTCACAGATACGCAGTATTTT. Translating gives CASSELGGAYFTDTQYF.

The genes are TRBV15 and TRBJ2-5; weak D call: TRBD2 (6 bases). Germline V CDR1 and CDR2: LNHNV, YYDKDF (reference sequence). This CDR3 comprises 16 residues. With 5 bases removed from V and 5 bases from J, the gap between germline ends came to 21 bases. In DNA, the CDR3 is TGTGCCACCAGCGTCGACCCCGGGACTGGGGGGGAGACCCAGTACTTC. It yields the protein CATSVDPGTGGETQYF.

The V gene is TRBV5-4, the J gene TRBJ2-3; 14 nucleotides match TRBD2. The length of the CDR3 is 19 residues. Germline V CDR1 and CDR2: SGHNT, YYREEE (reference sequence). The V gene end was trimmed by 4 bases and the J gene end by 0 bases; junction bases not matched to a gene: 10. CDR3 sequence reads: CASSRKGTSGGGSTDTQYF. DNA for the CDR3: TGTGCCAGCAGCAGAAAAGGGACTAGCGGGGGTGGGAGCACAGATACGCAGTATTTT.

The chain carries TRBV7-2 and TRBJ2-3, with 7 bases fitting TRBD2. The ends lost 5 bases at V and 6 bases at J; junction bases unmatched: 11. The CDR3 has 15 amino acids. Germline lookup yields CDR1 SGHTA and CDR2 FQGNSA. The CDR3 DNA follows: TGTGCCAGCAGCCCATCACCCTTGACTAGCGATACGCAGTATTTT. Translation: CASSPSPLTSDTQYF.

This chain connects TRBV3-1 (or the pseudogene TRBV3-2) to TRBJ2-3; 11 nucleotides agree with TRBD2. The length of the CDR3 is 18 residues. Trimming took 1 base from V and 3 from J; bases not matched to a gene: 9. The germline V gene has CDR1 LGHDT and CDR2 YNNKEL (reference sequence). The CDR3 DNA is TGTGCCAGCAGCCAAGCCCGCTCTAGCGGGGGGTGGACAGATACGCAGTATTTT. Translation: CASSQARSSGGWTDTQYF.

The rearrangement links TRBV23-1 to TRBJ1-5; D remains unclear. TRBV23-1 is an ORF for which the function is uncertain. V lost 10 bases to trimming and J lost 7 bases, with 17 bases between them. The CDR3 extends over 13 amino acids. The CDR3 region is CANPMGRGQPQHF. The CDR3 DNA is TGCGCCAACCCAATGGGGAGAGGACAGCCCCAGCATTTT.

The rearrangement joins TRBV3-1 (or the pseudogene TRBV3-2) to TRBJ1-2; the D is unclear. Germline assignment: CDR1 LGHDT and CDR2 YNNKEL (reference sequence). V lost 0 bases and J lost 4, with 9 bases in between. The CDR3 is made up of 14 amino acids. The CDR3 spells CASSQDYTSYGYTF. The CDR3 nucleotides read TGTGCCAGCAGCCAAGATTATACATCCTATGGCTACACCTTC.

The chain employs TRBV7-8 and TRBJ2-2, with 7 nucleotides matching TRBD1. CDR3 length: 16 amino acids. Unmatched junction bases numbered 9, after V lost 5 bases and J lost 3 bases. Germline values: CDR1 SGHVS, CDR2 FQNEAQ. CDR3: CASSPSVGQYTGELFF. For the CDR3, the DNA is TGTGCCAGCAGCCCTAGTGTGGGACAGTACACCGGGGAGCTGTTTTTT.

J is TRBJ1-5 and V is TRBV15, with D tentatively TRBD1 (6 bases). The CDR3 runs to 13 residues. The germline V and J ends were trimmed by 8 bases and 3 bases, with 11 bases remaining between them. Germline CDR1 reads LNHNV; CDR2 reads YYDKDF (reference sequence). The CDR3 protein is CATSTGPNQPQHF. CDR3 nucleotide sequence: TGTGCCACCTCGACAGGACCCAATCAGCCCCAGCATTTT.

This clone is a singleton in its sample. V and J are TRBV5-1 and TRBJ2-2; 7 bases map to TRBD2. Germline CDR1 is SGHRS and CDR2 is YFSETQ. V lost 4 bases and J lost 2; bases outside the gene matches: 11. The CDR3 totals 17 residues. The CDR3 reads CASSLGEGGCNTGELFF. The CDR3 DNA is TGCGCCAGCAGCCTGGGGGAGGGAGGGTGTAACACCGGGGAGCTGTTTTTT.

The J gene is TRBJ2-5, the V gene TRBV7-6; 7 nucleotides line up with TRBD1. The CDR3 extends over 15 amino acids. V trimming: 5 bases; J trimming: 2 bases; junction bases outside the gene matches: 8. CDR1 and CDR2 (germline): SGHVS, FNYEAQ. The CDR3 DNA is TGTGCCAGCAGCCCGAACCCGGGACAGCAAGAGACCCAGTACTTC. Translating it yields CASSPNPGQQETQYF. Using reference TRBV7-6 and TRBJ2-5 for the parts outside the CDR3, the full variable domain is GAGVSQSPRYKVTKRGQDVALRCDPISGHVSLYWYRQALGQGPEFLTYFNYEAQQDKSGLPNDRFSAERPEGSISTLTIQRTEQRDSAMYRCASSPNPGQQETQYFGPGTRLLVL.

The chain recombines TRBV2 with TRBJ2-2, with 9 bases matching TRBD2. Germline CDR1 SNHLY, CDR2 FYNNEI. The CDR3 loop spans 15 amino acids. Trimming took 5 bases from V and 1 from J; bases not matched to a gene: 2. The CDR3 DNA follows: TGTGCCAGCAGTACGACTAGCGGGAACACCGGGGAGCTGTTTTTT. Translating gives CASSTTSGNTGELFF.

The CDR3 is CASSDQTSGNADTQYF. The CDR3 nucleotides read TGTGCCAGCAGTGACCAGACTAGCGGGAACGCAGATACGCAGTATTTT. The chain carries TRBV6-2 or TRBV6-3 and TRBJ2-3; 11 positions agree with TRBD2. Trimming removed 5 bases from V and 4 bases from J; junction bases left unmatched: 8. This CDR3 comprises 16 residues. CDR1 is MNHEY and CDR2 is SVGEGT in the germline V gene.

The J gene is TRBJ2-7, the V gene TRBV5-4; TRBD2 aligns across 14 bases. V lost 8 bases to trimming and J lost 1 base; unmatched junction nucleotides: 2. Looked up from germline, CDR1 is SGHNT and CDR2 is YYREEE (reference sequence). CDR3 length equals 14 residues. CDR3 coding DNA: TGTGCCAGTGGACTAGCGGGGGGTTCCTACGAGCAGTACTTC. Its protein product is CASGLAGGSYEQYF. The full variable domain, completed using reference TRBV5-4 and TRBJ2-7, is ETGVTQSPTHLIKTRGQQVTLRCSSQSGHNTVSWYQQALGQGPQFIFQYYREEENGRGNFPPRFSGLQFPNYSSELNVNALELDDSALYLCASGLAGGSYEQYFGPGTRLTVT.

V is TRBV21-1 and J is TRBJ1-5; the table's D call TRBD1 went unverified against the DNA. TRBV21-1 is a pseudogene. The CDR3 loop spans 16 amino acids. As DNA, the CDR3 is TGTGCCAGCAGCAAACCAACCAGGCTGCGTAATCAGCCCCAGCATTTT. It is translated as CASSKPTRLRNQPQHF.

The rearrangement joins TRBV2 to TRBJ2-2; TRBD2 agrees at 11 bases. The CDR3 extends over 17 amino acids. V shed 7 bases, J shed 1 base, and the junction held 8 bases outside the gene matches. Germline V lookup: CDR1 SNHLY, CDR2 FYNNEI. Here the CDR3 reads CASNGLAGLLNTGELFF. The CDR3 DNA is TGTGCCAGCAATGGACTAGCGGGCTTACTGAACACCGGGGAGCTGTTTTTT.

The chain combines TRBV25-1 with TRBJ1-1; possibly TRBD1 for D (6 bases). Trimming took 8 bases from V and 0 from J, leaving 10 bases between them. The CDR3 covers 13 residues. Per germline, CDR1 MGHDK and CDR2 SYGVNS. CDR3 DNA: TGTGCCAGCCGCAGGGGATTGAACACTGAAGCTTTCTTT. This gives the protein CASRRGLNTEAFF.

In its sample, this clone was seen once. A read error is possible here, since a much larger clone lies one base away. The chain recombines TRBV27 with TRBJ2-1, with D possibly matching TRBD2 (5 bases). The germline gives CDR1 MNHEY, CDR2 SMNVEV (reference sequence). The ends were cut back, 2 bases at V and 0 bases at J, with 5 bases in the middle. This CDR3 has 14 residues. CDR3 loop: CASSLGSSYNEQFF. The CDR3 DNA follows: TGTGCCAGCAGTTTAGGGAGCTCCTACAATGAGCAGTTCTTC.

This chain connects TRBV7-9 to TRBJ1-3; the D is unclear. Trimming stripped 5 bases from V and 0 bases from J, with 11 bases between. Germline lookup yields CDR1 SEHNR and CDR2 FQNEAQ (reference sequence). The CDR3 is made up of 15 amino acids. CDR3 in amino acids: CASSLSLASGNTIYF. CDR3 nucleotides: TGTGCCAGCAGCCTTTCGTTAGCCTCTGGAAACACCATATATTTT. Together with reference TRBV7-9 and TRBJ1-3, the CDR3 gives the full variable domain: DTGVSQNPRHKITKRGQNVTFRCDPISEHNRLYWYRQTLGQGPEFLTYFQNEAQLEKSRLLSDRFSAERPKGSFSTLEIQRTEQGDSAMYLCASSLSLASGNTIYFGEGSWLTVV.

V gene TRBV7-9 combines with J gene TRBJ2-1; 12 bases fit TRBD1. V lost 0 bases to trimming and J lost 9 bases; unmatched junction nucleotides: 9. This CDR3 contains 17 residues. The V gene's germline CDR1 is SEHNR and CDR2 FQNEAQ (reference sequence). This CDR3 reads CASSLARGQGAFIEQFF. The CDR3 region has the DNA TGTGCCAGCAGCTTAGCGCGGGGACAGGGGGCGTTCATTGAGCAGTTCTTC.

The rearrangement links TRBV18 to TRBJ2-7; TRBD1 matches at 7 bases. CDR1 and CDR2 from the germline V gene are KGHSH and LQKENI. The V segment lost 3 bases and the J segment 1 base; nucleotides outside the gene matches: 6. The CDR3 sequence is 15 residues long. CDR3 amino acids: CASSPMTGPSYEQYF. The CDR3 DNA reads TGTGCCAGCTCACCCATGACAGGGCCATCCTACGAGCAGTACTTC.